This passage covers 8 T cell receptor beta chains from one sample sequenced in a study of cytomegalovirus exposure and HLA in healthy donors. With 60 Vbeta and 13 Jbeta primers, the PCR was carried out. Here immunoSEQ multiplex PCR was the method, and the copy in TCRdb shows in-frame clones only, minus some. The sample has around 140,000 clones, 65% to 80% seen once. The sample consisted of PBMCs. The source is a male donor in good health and CMV-seronegative.

This sequence joins TRBV30 and TRBJ1-1; 9 bases align to TRBD1. Germline-derived CDR1 and CDR2 are GTSNPN and SVGIG (reference sequence). The CDR3 extends over 16 amino acids. V gave up 3 bases and J gave up 3 bases; unmatched junction bases: 11. CDR3 amino acids: CAWRGTGGVSYTEAFF. Written as DNA, the CDR3 is TGTGCCTGGAGGGGTACAGGGGGCGTGAGTTACACTGAAGCTTTCTTT.

The sample holds a few counts of this clone. This sequence joins TRBV11-2 and TRBJ1-4; 7 nucleotides match TRBD1. Germline values: CDR1 SGHAT, CDR2 FQNNGV. V lost 5 bases and J lost 2; bases outside the gene matches: 11. The CDR3 spans 17 residues. The CDR3 protein is CASSQRRGQGTNEKLFF. The CDR3 DNA follows: TGTGCCAGCAGCCAAAGGAGGGGGCAGGGGACTAATGAAAAACTGTTTTTT. The full variable domain, rest sourced from reference TRBV11-2 and TRBJ1-4, is EAGVAQSPRYKIIEKRQSVAFWCNPISGHATLYWYQQILGQGPKLLIQFQNNGVVDDSQLPKDRFSAERLKGVDSTLKIQPAKLEDSAVYLCASSQRRGQGTNEKLFFGSGTQLSVL.

The gene calls are TRBV7-3 and TRBJ2-1; 8 nucleotides match TRBD2. CDR3 length: 15 amino acids. V shed 1 base, J shed 5 bases, and the junction held 4 bases outside the gene matches. Germline CDR1 reads SGHTA; CDR2 reads FQGTGA. CDR3 sequence reads: CASSLKLAAHNEQFF. The DNA for the CDR3 is TGTGCCAGCAGCTTAAAACTAGCGGCCCACAATGAGCAGTTCTTC. Full variable domain (remainder filled in from reference TRBV7-3 and TRBJ2-1): GAGVSQTPSNKVTEKGKYVELRCDPISGHTALYWYRQSLGQGPEFLIYFQGTGAADDSGLPNDRFFAVRPEGSVSTLKIQRTERGDSAVYLCASSLKLAAHNEQFFGPGTRLTVL.

The chain uses TRBV9 and TRBJ2-7; D may be TRBD2 (6 bases). This CDR3 region has 14 residues. Trimming stripped 3 bases from V and 3 bases from J, with 13 bases between. CDR1 and CDR2 from the germline V gene are SGDLS and YYNGEE. The CDR3 is CASSALSGFYEQYF. DNA of the CDR3: TGTGCCAGCAGCGCCCTCAGCGGGTTCTACGAGCAGTACTTC. The full variable domain, in which reference TRBV9 and TRBJ2-7 provide the parts outside the CDR3, is DSGVTQTPKHLITATGQRVTLRCSPRSGDLSVYWYQQSLDQGLQFLIQYYNGEERAKGNILERFSAQQFPDLHSELNLSSLELGDSALYFCASSALSGFYEQYFGPGTRLTVT.

The chain combines TRBV19 with TRBJ2-4, with 10 bases that match TRBD1. The CDR3 spans 16 residues. Germline V gene data show CDR1 as LNHDA and CDR2 as SQIVND (reference sequence). The junction had 11 bases not matched to a gene; V was cut back by 5 bases and J by 7 bases. This chain's CDR3 is CASSYIDRGRGNIQYF. In DNA form, the CDR3 reads TGTGCCAGTAGTTATATCGACAGGGGGCGCGGGAACATTCAGTACTTC.

V is TRBV4-1 and J is TRBJ2-7; no clear D gene. This CDR3 is 15 amino acids long. CDR1 MGHRA and CDR2 YSYEKL come from the germline V gene. V lost 1 base and J 0 bases, leaving 10 bases between the germline ends. The CDR3 here is CASSQVGRSSYEQYF. The CDR3 DNA sequence: TGCGCCAGCAGCCAAGTCGGTAGGAGCTCCTACGAGCAGTACTTC.

This chain joins TRBV5-4 and TRBJ2-3; D is unclear. V was shortened by 0 bases and J by 6 bases, with 11 bases between the two germline ends. The CDR3 is made up of 14 amino acids. Germline lookup yields CDR1 SGHNT and CDR2 YYREEE (reference sequence). CDR3 nucleotides: TGTGCCAGCAGCTTGGCCAGCTCCAGGGATACGCAGTATTTT. Translated, it gives CASSLASSRDTQYF.

The chain uses TRBV11-2 and TRBJ2-7; TRBD1 aligns across 7 bases. The V segment lost 3 bases and the J segment 4 bases; nucleotides outside the gene matches: 6. CDR3 length equals 14 residues. Germline V gene sequence: CDR1 SGHAT, CDR2 FQNNGV. This CDR3 reads CASSFDRAPYEQYF. Written as DNA, the CDR3 is TGTGCCAGCAGCTTCGACAGGGCTCCTTACGAGCAGTACTTC.